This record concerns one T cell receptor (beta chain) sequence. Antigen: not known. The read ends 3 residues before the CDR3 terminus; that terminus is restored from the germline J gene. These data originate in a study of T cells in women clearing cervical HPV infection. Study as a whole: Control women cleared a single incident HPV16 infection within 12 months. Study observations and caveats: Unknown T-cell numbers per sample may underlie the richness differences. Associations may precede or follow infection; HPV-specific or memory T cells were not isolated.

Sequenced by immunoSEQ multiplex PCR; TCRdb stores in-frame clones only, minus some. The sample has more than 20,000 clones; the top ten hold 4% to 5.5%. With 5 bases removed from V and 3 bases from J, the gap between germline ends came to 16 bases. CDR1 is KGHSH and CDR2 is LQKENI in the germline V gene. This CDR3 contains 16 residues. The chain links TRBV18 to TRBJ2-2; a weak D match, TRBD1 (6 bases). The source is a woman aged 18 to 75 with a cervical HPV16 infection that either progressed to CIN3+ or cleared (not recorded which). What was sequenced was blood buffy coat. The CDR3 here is CASSTSRDTYTGELFF. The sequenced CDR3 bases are TGTGCCAGCTCAACCAGCCGGGACACCTACACCGGGGAG.